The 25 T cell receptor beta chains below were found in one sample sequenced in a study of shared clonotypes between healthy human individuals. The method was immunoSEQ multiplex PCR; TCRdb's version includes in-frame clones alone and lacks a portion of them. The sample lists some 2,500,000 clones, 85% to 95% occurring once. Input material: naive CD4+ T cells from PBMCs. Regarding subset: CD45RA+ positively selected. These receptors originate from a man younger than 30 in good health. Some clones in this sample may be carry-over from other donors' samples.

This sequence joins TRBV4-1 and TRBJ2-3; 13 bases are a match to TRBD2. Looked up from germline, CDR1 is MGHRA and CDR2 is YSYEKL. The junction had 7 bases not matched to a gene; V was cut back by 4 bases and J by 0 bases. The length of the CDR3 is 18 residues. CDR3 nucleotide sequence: TGCGCCAGCAGCCCCCGACTAGCGGGGGGAGCTAGCACAGATACGCAGTATTTT. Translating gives CASSPRLAGGASTDTQYF.

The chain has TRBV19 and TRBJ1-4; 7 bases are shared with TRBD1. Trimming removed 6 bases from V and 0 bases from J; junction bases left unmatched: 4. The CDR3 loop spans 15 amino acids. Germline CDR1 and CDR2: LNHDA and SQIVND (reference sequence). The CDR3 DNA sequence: TGTGCCAGTAGACCCCAGGGGGCAACTAATGAAAAACTGTTTTTT. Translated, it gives CASRPQGATNEKLFF.

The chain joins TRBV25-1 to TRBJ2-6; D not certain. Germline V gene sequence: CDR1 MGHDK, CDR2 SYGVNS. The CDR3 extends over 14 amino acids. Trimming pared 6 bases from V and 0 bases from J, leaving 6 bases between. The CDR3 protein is CASRQNSGANVLTF. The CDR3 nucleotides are TGTGCCAGCAGACAGAACTCTGGGGCCAACGTCCTGACTTTC.

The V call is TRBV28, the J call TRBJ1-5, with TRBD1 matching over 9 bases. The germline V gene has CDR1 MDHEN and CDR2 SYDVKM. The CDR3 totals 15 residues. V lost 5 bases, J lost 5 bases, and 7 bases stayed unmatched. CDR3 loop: CASSTLRQGDQPQHF. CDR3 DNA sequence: TGTGCCAGCAGTACGCTCCGACAGGGGGATCAGCCCCAGCATTTT.

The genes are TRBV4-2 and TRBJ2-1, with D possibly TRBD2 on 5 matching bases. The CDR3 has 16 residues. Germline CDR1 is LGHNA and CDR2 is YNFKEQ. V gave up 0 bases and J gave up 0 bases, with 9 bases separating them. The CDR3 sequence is CASSQEMGSSYNEQFF. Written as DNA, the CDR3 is TGTGCCAGCAGCCAAGAAATGGGGAGCTCCTACAATGAGCAGTTCTTC.

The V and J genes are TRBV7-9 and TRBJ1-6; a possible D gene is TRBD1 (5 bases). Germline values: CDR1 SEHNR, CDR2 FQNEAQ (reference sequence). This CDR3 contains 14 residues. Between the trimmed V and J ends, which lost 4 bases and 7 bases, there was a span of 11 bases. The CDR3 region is CASSYLGVNSPLHF. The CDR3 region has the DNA TGTGCCAGCAGCTACTTAGGGGTGAATTCACCCCTCCACTTT.

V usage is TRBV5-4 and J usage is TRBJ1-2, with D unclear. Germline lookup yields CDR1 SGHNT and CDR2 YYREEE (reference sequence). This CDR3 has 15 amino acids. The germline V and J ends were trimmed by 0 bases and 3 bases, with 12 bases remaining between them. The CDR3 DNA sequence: TGTGCCAGCAGCTTGGCGTCGGGGATGGACTATGGCTACACCTTC. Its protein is CASSLASGMDYGYTF.

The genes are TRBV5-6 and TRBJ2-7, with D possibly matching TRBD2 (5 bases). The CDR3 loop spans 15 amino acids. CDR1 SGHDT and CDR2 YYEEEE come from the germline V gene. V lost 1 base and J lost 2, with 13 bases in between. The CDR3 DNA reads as TGTGCCAGCAGCTTGTTAGGTGACGGGGCCTACGAGCAGTACTTC. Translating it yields CASSLLGDGAYEQYF.

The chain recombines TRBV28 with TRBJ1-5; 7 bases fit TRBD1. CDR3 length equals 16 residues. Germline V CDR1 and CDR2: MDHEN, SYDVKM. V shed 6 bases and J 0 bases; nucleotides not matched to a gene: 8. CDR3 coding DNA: TGTGCCAGCAGAACGACAGGGACGTATAGCAATCAGCCCCAGCATTTT. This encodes CASRTTGTYSNQPQHF.

CDR3 sequence reads: CASSFLQGPTEAFF. The CDR3 bases are TGTGCCAGTAGTTTCCTCCAGGGTCCCACTGAAGCTTTCTTT. The chain is built from TRBV19 and TRBJ1-1, with D maybe TRBD1 (5 bases). Trimming shortened V by 5 bases and J by 4 bases, and 14 bases separated the two germline ends. The germline V gene has CDR1 LNHDA and CDR2 SQIVND (reference sequence). The CDR3 sequence is 14 residues long.

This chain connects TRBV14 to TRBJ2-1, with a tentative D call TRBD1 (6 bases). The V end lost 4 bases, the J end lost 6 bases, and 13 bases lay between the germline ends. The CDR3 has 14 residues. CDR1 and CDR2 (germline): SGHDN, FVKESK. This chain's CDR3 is CASSLIGTSNEQFF. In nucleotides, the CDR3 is TGTGCCAGCAGCCTTATCGGGACATCCAATGAGCAGTTCTTC.

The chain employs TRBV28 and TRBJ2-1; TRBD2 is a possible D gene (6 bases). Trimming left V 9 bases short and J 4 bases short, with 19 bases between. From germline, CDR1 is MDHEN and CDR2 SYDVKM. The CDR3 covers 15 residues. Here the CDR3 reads CASFRGSGGYNEQFF. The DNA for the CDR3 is TGTGCCAGTTTTAGGGGCTCCGGGGGTTACAATGAGCAGTTCTTC.

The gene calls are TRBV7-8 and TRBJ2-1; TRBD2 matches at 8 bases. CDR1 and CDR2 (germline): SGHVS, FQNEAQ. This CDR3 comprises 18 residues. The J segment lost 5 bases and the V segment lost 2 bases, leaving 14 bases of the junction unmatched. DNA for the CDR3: TGTGCCAGCAGCTTACCGGGACTAGTAGTGGGGGGTAACAATGAGCAGTTCTTC. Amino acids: CASSLPGLVVGGNNEQFF.

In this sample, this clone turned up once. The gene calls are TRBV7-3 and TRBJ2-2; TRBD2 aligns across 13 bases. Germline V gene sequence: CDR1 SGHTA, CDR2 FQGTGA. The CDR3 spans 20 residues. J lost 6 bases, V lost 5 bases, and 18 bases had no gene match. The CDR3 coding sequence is TGTGCCAGCAGCCCAATCGCCTTGACTAGCGGGAGGCCCGACGCCGGGGAGCTGTTTTTT. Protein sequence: CASSPIALTSGRPDAGELFF.

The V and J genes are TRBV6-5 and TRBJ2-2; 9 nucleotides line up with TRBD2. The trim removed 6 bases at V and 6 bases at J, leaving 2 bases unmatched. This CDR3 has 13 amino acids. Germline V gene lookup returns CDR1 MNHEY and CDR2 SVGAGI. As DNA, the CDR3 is TGTGCCAGCAGAGTAGCGGGAGCCGGGGAGCTGTTTTTT. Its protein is CASRVAGAGELFF.

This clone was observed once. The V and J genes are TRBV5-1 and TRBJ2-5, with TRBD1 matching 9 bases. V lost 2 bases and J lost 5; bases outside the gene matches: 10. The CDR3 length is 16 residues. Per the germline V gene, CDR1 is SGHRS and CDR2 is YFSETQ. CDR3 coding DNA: TGCGCCAGCAGCTTTGGTGGGACAGGGACGCGCGAGACCCAGTACTTC. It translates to CASSFGGTGTRETQYF. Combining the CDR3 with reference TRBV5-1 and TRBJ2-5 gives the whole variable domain KAGVTQTPRYLIKTRGQQVTLSCSPISGHRSVSWYQQTPGQGLQFLFEYFSETQRNKGNFPGRFSGRQFSNSRSEMNVSTLELGDSALYLCASSFGGTGTRETQYFGPGTRLLVL.

This CDR3 reads CASSPRVPGYEQYF. The CDR3 DNA sequence: TGTGCCAGCAGCCCCCGAGTTCCCGGGTACGAGCAGTACTTC. This rearrangement joins TRBV7-2 to TRBJ2-7, with D hard to call. V dropped 5 bases and J dropped 4 bases, with 15 bases sitting between them. Germline values: CDR1 SGHTA, CDR2 FQGNSA. The CDR3 is 14 residues long.

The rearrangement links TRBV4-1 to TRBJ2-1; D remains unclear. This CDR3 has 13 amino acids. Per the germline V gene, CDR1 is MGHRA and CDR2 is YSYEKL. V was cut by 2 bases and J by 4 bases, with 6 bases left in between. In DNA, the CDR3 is TGCGCCAGCAGCCAACCTAGGTACAATGAGCAGTTCTTC. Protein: CASSQPRYNEQFF.

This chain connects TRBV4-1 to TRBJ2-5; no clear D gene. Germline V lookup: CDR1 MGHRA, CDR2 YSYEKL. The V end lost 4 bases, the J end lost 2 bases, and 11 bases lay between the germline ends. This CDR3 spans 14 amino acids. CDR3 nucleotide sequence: TGCGCCAGCAGCCGACCCGATGGTCAAGAGACCCAGTACTTC. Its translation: CASSRPDGQETQYF.

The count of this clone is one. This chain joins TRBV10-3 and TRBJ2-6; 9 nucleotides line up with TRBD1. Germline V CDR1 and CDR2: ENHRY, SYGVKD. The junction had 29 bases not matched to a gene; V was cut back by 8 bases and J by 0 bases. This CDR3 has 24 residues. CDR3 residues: CAIDERSPTKPRDRESSGANVLTF. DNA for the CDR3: TGTGCCATCGATGAGCGCTCCCCCACCAAACCCCGGGACAGGGAAAGCTCTGGGGCCAACGTCCTGACTTTC.

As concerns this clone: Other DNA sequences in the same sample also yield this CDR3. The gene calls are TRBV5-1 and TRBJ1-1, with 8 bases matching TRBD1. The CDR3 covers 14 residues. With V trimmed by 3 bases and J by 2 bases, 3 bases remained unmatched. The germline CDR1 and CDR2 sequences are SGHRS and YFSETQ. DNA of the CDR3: TGCGCCAGCAGCTGGGGGACAGGAAACACTGAAGCTTTCTTT. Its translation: CASSWGTGNTEAFF.

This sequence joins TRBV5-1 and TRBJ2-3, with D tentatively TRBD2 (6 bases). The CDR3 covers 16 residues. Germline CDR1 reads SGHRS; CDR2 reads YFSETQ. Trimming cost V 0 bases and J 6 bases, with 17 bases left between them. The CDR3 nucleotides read TGCGCCAGCAGCTTGGCGTTGACCGCACGGGGGGATACGCAGTATTTT. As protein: CASSLALTARGDTQYF.

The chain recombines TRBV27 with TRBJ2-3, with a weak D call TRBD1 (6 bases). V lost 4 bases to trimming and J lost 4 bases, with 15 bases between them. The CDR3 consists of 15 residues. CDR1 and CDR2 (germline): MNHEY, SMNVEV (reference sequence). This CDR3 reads CASSSQGFWADTQYF. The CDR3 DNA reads TGTGCCAGCAGTTCTCAGGGGTTTTGGGCAGATACGCAGTATTTT.

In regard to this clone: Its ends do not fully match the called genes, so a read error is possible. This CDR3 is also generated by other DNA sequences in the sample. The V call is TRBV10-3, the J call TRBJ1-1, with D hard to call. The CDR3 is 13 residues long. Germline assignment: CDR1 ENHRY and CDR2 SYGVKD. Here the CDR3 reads CAISESLNTEAFF. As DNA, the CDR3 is TGTGCCATCAGTGAGTCGTTGAACACTGAAGCTTTTTTT.

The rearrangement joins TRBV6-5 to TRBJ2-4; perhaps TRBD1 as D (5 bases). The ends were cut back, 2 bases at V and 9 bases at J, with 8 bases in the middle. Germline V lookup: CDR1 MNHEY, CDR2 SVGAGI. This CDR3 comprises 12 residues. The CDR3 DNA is TGTGCCAGCAGTTACCAGGGCGGCATTCAGTACTTC. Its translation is CASSYQGGIQYF.